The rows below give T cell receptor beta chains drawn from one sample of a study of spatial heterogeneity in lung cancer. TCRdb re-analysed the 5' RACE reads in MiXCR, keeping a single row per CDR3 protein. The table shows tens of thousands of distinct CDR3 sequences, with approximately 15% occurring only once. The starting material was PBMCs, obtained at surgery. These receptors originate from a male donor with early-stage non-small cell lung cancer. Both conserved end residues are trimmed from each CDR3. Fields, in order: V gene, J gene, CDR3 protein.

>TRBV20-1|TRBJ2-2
SASRLNTGELF
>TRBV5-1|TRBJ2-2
ASTLDTLNTGELF
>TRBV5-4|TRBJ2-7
ASSPEGRTGEQY
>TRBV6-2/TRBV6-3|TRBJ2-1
ASSYSSNEQF
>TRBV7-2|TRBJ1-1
ASSLLRDSEAF
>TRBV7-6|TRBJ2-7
ASSLSTGGIYEQY
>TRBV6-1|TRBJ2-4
ASSDQGAKNIQY
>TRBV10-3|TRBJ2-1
AIRQGAEKGNEQF
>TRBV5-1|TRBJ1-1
ASSLGGAPEAF
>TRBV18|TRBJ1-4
ASSPRTTGGDNEKLF
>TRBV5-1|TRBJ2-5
ASSLLDRPLGTQY
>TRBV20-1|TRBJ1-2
SARPSGEGYT
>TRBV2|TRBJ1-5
ASSEGQRNQPQH
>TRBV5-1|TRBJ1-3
ASSLGTGTRNTIY
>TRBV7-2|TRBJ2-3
ASSFGGFTDTQY
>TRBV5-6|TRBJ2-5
ASSLADRDIETQY
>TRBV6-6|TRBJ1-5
ASSSGGGGNQPQH
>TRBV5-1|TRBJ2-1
ASGTGTGVWNEQF
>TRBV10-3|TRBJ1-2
AISGDISYGYT
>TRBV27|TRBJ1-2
ASSLSANPNYGYT
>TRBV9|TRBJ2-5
ASSVRGEETQY
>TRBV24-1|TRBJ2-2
ATSDLGRPGELF
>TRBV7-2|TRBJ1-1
ASSPGVANTEAF
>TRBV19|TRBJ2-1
ASSIDTGPHTYNEQF
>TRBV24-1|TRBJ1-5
ATSDFRTEQPQH
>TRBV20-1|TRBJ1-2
SASSGNYGYT
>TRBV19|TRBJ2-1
ASAWGRGDYNEQF
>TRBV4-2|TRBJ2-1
ASSQAHYTGNYNEQF
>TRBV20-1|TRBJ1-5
SAYQGNNRGGQPQH
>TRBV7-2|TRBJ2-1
ASSLNTASYNEQF
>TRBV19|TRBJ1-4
ASWDRGREKLF
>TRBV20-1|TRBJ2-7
SAGPGAEGEQY
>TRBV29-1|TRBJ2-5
SAGTAQETQY
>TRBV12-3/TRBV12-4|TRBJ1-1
ASSLAGGAEAF
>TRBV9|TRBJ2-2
ASSVDRAGYVGELF
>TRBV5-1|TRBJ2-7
ASSLISEGTYEQY
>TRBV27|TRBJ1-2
ASSLGRTGGVYGYT
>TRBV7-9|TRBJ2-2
ASSSRDDTGELF
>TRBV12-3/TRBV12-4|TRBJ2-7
ASSFLAEYEQY
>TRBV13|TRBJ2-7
ASSLGGLHEQY
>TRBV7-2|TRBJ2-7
ASSLGRGHPSEQY
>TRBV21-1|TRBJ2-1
ASTGWRLDREMQF
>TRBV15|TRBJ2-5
ATSRLAGETQY
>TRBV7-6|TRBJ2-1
ASRPGQGTGGEQF